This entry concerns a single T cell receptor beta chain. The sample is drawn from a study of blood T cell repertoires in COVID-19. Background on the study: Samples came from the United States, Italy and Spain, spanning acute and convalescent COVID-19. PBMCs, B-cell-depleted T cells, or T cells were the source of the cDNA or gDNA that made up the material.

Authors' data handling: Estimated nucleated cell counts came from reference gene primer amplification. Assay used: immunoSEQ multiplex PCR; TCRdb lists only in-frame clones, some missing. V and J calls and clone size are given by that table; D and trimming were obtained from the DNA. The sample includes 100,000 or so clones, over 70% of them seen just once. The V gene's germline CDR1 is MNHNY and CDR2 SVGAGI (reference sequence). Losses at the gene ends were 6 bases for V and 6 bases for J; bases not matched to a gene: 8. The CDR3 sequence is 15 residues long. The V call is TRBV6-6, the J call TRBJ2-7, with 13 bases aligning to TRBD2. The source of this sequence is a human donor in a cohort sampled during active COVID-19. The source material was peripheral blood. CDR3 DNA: TGTGCCAGCAGGCTTAGGACTAGCGGGAGTCCCGAGCAGTACTTC. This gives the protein CASRLRTSGSPEQYF.